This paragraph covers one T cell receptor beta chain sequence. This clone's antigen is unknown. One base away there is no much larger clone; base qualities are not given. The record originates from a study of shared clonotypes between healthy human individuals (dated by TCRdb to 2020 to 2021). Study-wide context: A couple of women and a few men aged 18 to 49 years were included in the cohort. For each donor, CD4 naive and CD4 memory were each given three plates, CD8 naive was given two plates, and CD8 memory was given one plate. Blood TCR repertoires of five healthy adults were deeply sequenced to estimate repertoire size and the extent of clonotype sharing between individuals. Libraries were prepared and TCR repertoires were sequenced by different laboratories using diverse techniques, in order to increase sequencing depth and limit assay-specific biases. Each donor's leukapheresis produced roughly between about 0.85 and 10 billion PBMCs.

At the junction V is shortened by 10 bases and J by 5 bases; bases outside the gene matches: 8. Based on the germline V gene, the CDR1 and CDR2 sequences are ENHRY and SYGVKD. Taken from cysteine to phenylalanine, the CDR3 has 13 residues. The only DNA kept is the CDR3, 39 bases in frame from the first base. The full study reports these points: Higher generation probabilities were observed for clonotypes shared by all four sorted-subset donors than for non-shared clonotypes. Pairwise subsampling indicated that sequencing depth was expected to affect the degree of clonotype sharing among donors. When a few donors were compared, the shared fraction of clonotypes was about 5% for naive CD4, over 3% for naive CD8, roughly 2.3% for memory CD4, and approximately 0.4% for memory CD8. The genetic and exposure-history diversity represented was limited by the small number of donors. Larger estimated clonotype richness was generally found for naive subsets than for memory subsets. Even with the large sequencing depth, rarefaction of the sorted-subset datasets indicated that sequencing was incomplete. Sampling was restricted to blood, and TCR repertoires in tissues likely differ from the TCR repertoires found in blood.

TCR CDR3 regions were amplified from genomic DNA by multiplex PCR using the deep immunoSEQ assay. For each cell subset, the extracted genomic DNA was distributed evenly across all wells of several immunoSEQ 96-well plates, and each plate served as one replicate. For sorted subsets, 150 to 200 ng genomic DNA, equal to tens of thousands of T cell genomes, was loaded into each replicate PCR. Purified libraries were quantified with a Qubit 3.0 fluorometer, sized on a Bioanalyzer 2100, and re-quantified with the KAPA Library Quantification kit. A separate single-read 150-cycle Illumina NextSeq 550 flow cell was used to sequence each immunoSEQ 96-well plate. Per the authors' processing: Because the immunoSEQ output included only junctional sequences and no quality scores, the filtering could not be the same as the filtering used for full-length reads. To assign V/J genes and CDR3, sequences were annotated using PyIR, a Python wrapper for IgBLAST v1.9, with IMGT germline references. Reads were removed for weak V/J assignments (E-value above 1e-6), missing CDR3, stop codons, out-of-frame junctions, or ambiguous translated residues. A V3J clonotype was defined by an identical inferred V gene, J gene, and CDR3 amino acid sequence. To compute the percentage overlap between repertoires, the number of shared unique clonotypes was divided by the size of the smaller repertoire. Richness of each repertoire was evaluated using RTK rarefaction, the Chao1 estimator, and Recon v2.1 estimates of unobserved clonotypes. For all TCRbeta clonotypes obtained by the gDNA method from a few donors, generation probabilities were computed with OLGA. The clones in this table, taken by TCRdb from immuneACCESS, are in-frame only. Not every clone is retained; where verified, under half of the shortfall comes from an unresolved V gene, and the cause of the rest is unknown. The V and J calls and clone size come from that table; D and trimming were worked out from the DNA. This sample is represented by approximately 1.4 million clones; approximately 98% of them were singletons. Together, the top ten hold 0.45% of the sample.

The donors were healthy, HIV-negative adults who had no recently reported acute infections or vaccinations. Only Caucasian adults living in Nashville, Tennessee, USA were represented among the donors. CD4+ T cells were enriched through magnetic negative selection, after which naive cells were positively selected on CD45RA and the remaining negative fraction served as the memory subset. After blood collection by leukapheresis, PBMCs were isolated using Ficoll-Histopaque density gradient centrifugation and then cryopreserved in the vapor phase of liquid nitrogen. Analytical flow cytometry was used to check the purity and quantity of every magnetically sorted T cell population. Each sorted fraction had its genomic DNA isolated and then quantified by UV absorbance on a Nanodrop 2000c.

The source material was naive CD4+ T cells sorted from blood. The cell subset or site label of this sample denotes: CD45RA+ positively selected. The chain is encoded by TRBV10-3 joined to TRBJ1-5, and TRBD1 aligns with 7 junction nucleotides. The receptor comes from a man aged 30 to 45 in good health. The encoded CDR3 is CASRTGQYQPQHF. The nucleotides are TGTGCCAGCCGGACAGGCCAGTATCAGCCCCAGCATTTT.